The 11 T cell receptor beta chains in this list originate from one sample, sequenced in a study of shared clonotypes between healthy human individuals. Method: immunoSEQ multiplex PCR; TCRdb's copy keeps in-frame clones and lacks some. Of 200,000 to 250,000 clones in the sample, 50% to 75% were seen once. The sample consisted of memory CD4+ T cells sorted from blood. Subset here: CD45RA-negative fraction. These receptors were obtained from a man aged 30-40 years in good health.

This clone was recorded many times. Other DNA variants within this sample encode the same CDR3. V is TRBV10-1 and J is TRBJ2-7, with 7 positions matching TRBD1. Germline CDR1 reads WNHNN; CDR2 reads SYGVQD (reference sequence). V shed 6 bases, J shed 1 base, and the junction held 6 bases outside the gene matches. The CDR3 is 14 residues long. The CDR3 DNA is TGCGCCAGCAGCGACCACAGGGGATCCTACGAGCAGTACTTC. This encodes CASSDHRGSYEQYF.

Note on this clone: A much larger clone sits a single nucleotide away, making a read error possible. The rearrangement links TRBV11-2 to TRBJ2-1, with unresolved D. The CDR3 extends over 12 amino acids. Germline-derived CDR1 and CDR2 are SGHAT and FQNNGV. The V and J ends lost 1 base and 4 bases respectively, with 2 bases between them. The CDR3 bases are TGTGCCAGCAGCTTAGGGTACAATGAGCAGTTCTTC. Its protein product is CASSLGYNEQFF.

The chain combines TRBV7-2 with TRBJ2-7, with 9 bases fitting TRBD2. The CDR3 contains 14 residues. J was trimmed by 2 bases and V by 6 bases; bases with no gene match: 5. Germline V gene lookup returns CDR1 SGHTA and CDR2 FQGNSA. DNA of the CDR3: TGTGCCAGCAGTCGACTAGCGGACACCTACGAGCAGTACTTC. It is translated as CASSRLADTYEQYF.

This clone has just one count. V is TRBV19 and J is TRBJ1-1; D gene ambiguous. This CDR3 comprises 14 residues. Germline CDR1 LNHDA, CDR2 SQIVND (reference sequence). V lost 5 bases and J lost 1, with 11 bases in between. The CDR3 sequence: CASSHRAENTEAFF. In DNA form, the CDR3 reads TGTGCCAGTAGTCATCGCGCGGAGAACACTGAAGCTTTCTTT.

The rearrangement links TRBV28 to TRBJ1-2, with 7 bases fitting TRBD1. Germline-derived CDR1 and CDR2 are MDHEN and SYDVKM. V lost 6 bases to trimming and J lost 6 bases; unmatched junction nucleotides: 13. The CDR3 is made up of 15 amino acids. This CDR3 is CASSPTGAVPDGYTF. In DNA, the CDR3 is TGTGCCAGCAGCCCTACAGGGGCGGTCCCTGATGGCTACACCTTC.

There are many counts of this clone. The V and J genes are TRBV5-4 and TRBJ2-3; 10 bases are a match to TRBD2. Germline CDR1 reads SGHNT; CDR2 reads YYREEE (reference sequence). This CDR3 spans 16 amino acids. J was trimmed by 2 bases and V by 1 base; bases with no gene match: 4. CDR3 protein: CASSLLAGVSTDTQYF. CDR3 bases: TGTGCCAGCAGCTTGCTAGCGGGAGTTTCCACAGATACGCAGTATTTT.

This clone was observed a single time. The V gene is TRBV19, the J gene TRBJ2-4; D is perhaps TRBD2 (6 bases). Germline CDR1 and CDR2: LNHDA and SQIVND (reference sequence). V was shortened by 7 bases and J by 1 base, with 11 bases between the two germline ends. CDR3 length: 14 amino acids. The CDR3: CASTGVMAKNIQYF. DNA of the CDR3: TGTGCCAGTACGGGGGTCATGGCCAAAAACATTCAGTACTTC.

J is TRBJ2-1 and V is TRBV2, with 7 bases that match TRBD1. With 4 bases clipped from V and 3 bases from J, the junction kept 3 bases outside the gene matches. Germline V lookup: CDR1 SNHLY, CDR2 FYNNEI. The CDR3 runs 14 residues. For the CDR3, the DNA is TGTGCCAGCAGTGGGGACAGCCTCTACAATGAGCAGTTCTTC. Its protein product is CASSGDSLYNEQFF.

At least ten counts were recorded for this clone. The V and J genes are TRBV5-4 and TRBJ2-5, with D perhaps matching TRBD1 (5 bases). The CDR3 has 15 residues. Germline CDR1 SGHNT, CDR2 YYREEE (reference sequence). V gave up 4 bases and J gave up 2 bases, with 15 bases separating them. The CDR3 nucleotides are TGTGCCAGCAGCCGTGATCAGACAGCGCAAGAGACCCAGTACTTC. Amino acid sequence: CASSRDQTAQETQYF.

The chain is built from TRBV5-1 and TRBJ1-2; perhaps TRBD1 as D (5 bases). V lost 2 bases and J lost 7, with 12 bases in between. This CDR3 contains 13 residues. The germline gives CDR1 SGHRS, CDR2 YFSETQ. CDR3 bases: TGCGCCAGCAGCTTAGACAGATCTTTTGGCTACACCTTC. Translating it yields CASSLDRSFGYTF.

In DNA, the CDR3 is TGTGCCAGTAACGGGGGGGGCTTGGGCAATCAGCCCCAGCATTTT. Its protein is CASNGGGLGNQPQHF. V and J are TRBV19 and TRBJ1-5; weak D call: TRBD1 (6 bases). Trimming cost V 7 bases and J 2 bases, with 15 bases left between them. This CDR3 spans 15 amino acids. CDR1 and CDR2 from the germline V gene are LNHDA and SQIVND (reference sequence).